Listed here are 14 T cell receptor beta chains from one sample, sequenced in a study of T-cell reconstitution after alpha-beta-depleted transplantation in children. A library of TCRbeta sequences, prepared with unique molecular identifiers, was generated. From the PCR reads, TCRdb called clonotypes with MiXCR, one entry per CDR3 protein. The data show fewer than 1 million distinct CDR3 sequences, 16% seen once. The sample was PBMCs, mostly from graft donor cells, taken 360 days after TCRalphabeta/CD19-depleted stem cell transplant. The receptors come from a male patient under 18 who had a stem cell transplant for acute lymphoblastic leukemia, so the T cells may come from the graft donor.

In its sample, this clonotype was seen many times. The chain carries TRBV20-1 and TRBJ2-3; 8 bases are shared with TRBD2. Germline V lookup: CDR1 DFQATT, CDR2 SNEGSKA (reference sequence). This CDR3 is built from 14 residues. Trimming removed 4 bases from V and 2 bases from J; junction bases left unmatched: 5. CDR3 residues: CSATREGPTDTQYF. For the CDR3, the DNA is TGCAGTGCTACACGGGAGGGTCCCACAGATACGCAGTATTTT.

This rearrangement joins TRBV5-1 to TRBJ2-7, with TRBD2 matching over 9 bases. CDR1 SGHRS and CDR2 YFSETQ come from the germline V gene. The CDR3 consists of 15 residues. Trimming took 4 bases from V and 4 from J; bases not matched to a gene: 9. The CDR3 reads CASSPLAGASYEQYF. For the CDR3, the DNA is TGCGCCAGCAGCCCTTTAGCGGGAGCCTCTTACGAGCAGTACTTC.

This clonotype was observed a handful of times. This chain links TRBV6-2 or TRBV6-3 with TRBJ2-7, with a possible D match to TRBD2 (6 bases). The germline V gene encodes CDR1 MNHEY and CDR2 SVGEGT. Trimming shortened V by 1 base and J by 2 bases, and 9 bases separated the two germline ends. This CDR3 region has 14 residues. The DNA for the CDR3 is TGTGCCAGCAGTTACTTTGCGGGACCCTACGAGCAGTACTTC. Translated, it gives CASSYFAGPYEQYF.

This clonotype was detected only a few times. This chain links TRBV12-3 or TRBV12-4 with TRBJ2-7; 9 bases line up with TRBD2. The CDR3 sequence is 18 residues long. V lost 5 bases, J lost 0 bases, and 14 bases stayed unmatched. CDR3 region: CASSPWGSRTSVSYEQYF. CDR3 sequence (DNA): TGTGCCAGCAGTCCCTGGGGTTCTCGGACTAGCGTCTCCTACGAGCAGTACTTC.

This clonotype showed up many times. The CDR3 protein is CASSYLALRADTQYF. The CDR3 nucleotides read TGTGCCAGCAGCTACCTAGCGTTGCGTGCAGATACGCAGTATTTT. The V call is TRBV5-6, the J call TRBJ2-3; possible D gene TRBD2, 6 bases. The V gene's germline CDR1 is SGHDT and CDR2 YYEEEE. Trimming left V 3 bases short and J 4 bases short, with 15 bases between. The CDR3 runs to 15 residues.

This clonotype was detected a few times. V usage is TRBV4-1 and J usage is TRBJ2-2; D gene uncertain. Trimming removed 2 bases from V and 6 bases from J, with 7 bases in between. Germline-derived CDR1 and CDR2 are MGHRA and YSYEKL. This CDR3 spans 13 amino acids. CDR3 sequence (DNA): TGCGCCAGCAGCCAAAAGGGCCCCGGGGAGCTGTTTTTT. Translating it yields CASSQKGPGELFF.

The chain joins TRBV5-6 to TRBJ1-5; the match to TRBD1 covers 8 bases. Germline V gives CDR1 SGHDT, CDR2 YYEEEE. J lost 0 bases, V lost 4 bases, and 3 bases had no gene match. The CDR3 length is 15 residues. As DNA, the CDR3 is TGTGCCAGCAGCGCGGGACAGGATAGCAATCAGCCCCAGCATTTT. Its protein is CASSAGQDSNQPQHF.

This clonotype was observed a handful of times. The genes are TRBV4-2 and TRBJ2-5, with 11 positions matching TRBD2. There are 16 residues in the CDR3. Per germline, CDR1 LGHNA and CDR2 YNFKEQ. Germline trimming cut 3 bases from V and 2 bases from J; bases unmatched to any gene: 5. The CDR3 DNA reads as TGTGCCAGCAGCCAGGCGGGGACTAGCGGACAAGAGACCCAGTACTTC. It yields the protein CASSQAGTSGQETQYF.

The gene calls are TRBV7-2 and TRBJ2-5, with D possibly called TRBD1 or TRBD2 (5 bases each). Trimming removed 5 bases at V and 4 bases at J, with 11 bases between. This CDR3 spans 13 amino acids. Germline CDR1 is SGHTA and CDR2 is FQGNSA. Here the CDR3 reads CASSGGPRETQYF. For the CDR3, the DNA is TGTGCCAGCAGCGGGGGACCACGAGAGACCCAGTACTTC.

This clonotype has a handful of counts. The J gene is TRBJ2-3, the V gene TRBV11-2, with 8 bases identical to TRBD2. Per the germline V gene, CDR1 is SGHAT and CDR2 is FQNNGV. This CDR3 has 15 residues. V lost 2 bases, J lost 5 bases, and 6 bases stayed unmatched. CDR3 loop: CASSLYGRAEDTQYF. CDR3 nucleotide sequence: TGTGCCAGCAGCTTATACGGGAGGGCCGAAGATACGCAGTATTTT.

This clonotype came up many times. The gene calls are TRBV5-1 and TRBJ2-1, with D perhaps TRBD2 (6 bases). The CDR3 loop spans 14 amino acids. Germline values: CDR1 SGHRS, CDR2 YFSETQ. Trimming removed 0 bases at V and 4 bases at J, with 8 bases between. The CDR3, as DNA: TGCGCCAGCAGCTTGGCGGGAGTATACAATGAGCAGTTCTTC. It codes for CASSLAGVYNEQFF. Full variable domain (outside the CDR3, taken from reference TRBV5-1 and TRBJ2-1): KAGVTQTPRYLIKTRGQQVTLSCSPISGHRSVSWYQQTPGQGLQFLFEYFSETQRNKGNFPGRFSGRQFSNSRSEMNVSTLELGDSALYLCASSLAGVYNEQFFGPGTRLTVL.

Points on this clonotype: This may arise from a read error, as a much more abundant clone is one base away. The chain carries TRBV4-1 and TRBJ2-7; the D gene is possibly TRBD2 (5 bases). Trimming shortened V by 3 bases and J by 2 bases, and 8 bases separated the two germline ends. CDR3 length: 13 residues. CDR1 is MGHRA, CDR2 YSYEKL, per germline. The CDR3 loop is CASSHGVTYEQYF. DNA for the CDR3: TGCGCCAGCAGCCACGGGGTTACCTACGAGCAGTACTTC.

The rearrangement links TRBV3-1 to TRBJ2-2; TRBD2 matches 8 bases. There are 15 residues in the CDR3. Germline CDR1 reads LGHDT; CDR2 reads YNNKEL (reference sequence). J lost 5 bases, V lost 3 bases, and 5 bases had no gene match. CDR3 loop: CASSQGAGGTGELFF. The DNA for the CDR3 is TGTGCCAGCAGCCAGGGGGCGGGAGGAACCGGGGAGCTGTTTTTT. The variable domain in full, completed from reference TRBV3-1 and TRBJ2-2, reads DTAVSQTPKYLVTQMGNDKSIKCEQNLGHDTMYWYKQDSKKFLKIMFSYNNKELIINETVPNRFSPKSPDKAHLNLHINSLELGDSAVYFCASSQGAGGTGELFFGEGSRLTVL.

The chain employs TRBV5-1 and TRBJ2-7, with 10 bases aligning to TRBD2. This CDR3 comprises 15 residues. V lost 7 bases to trimming and J lost 5 bases; unmatched junction nucleotides: 12. Germline V gene sequence: CDR1 SGHRS, CDR2 YFSETQ. CDR3 nucleotide sequence: TGCGCCAGCCCCACCCAAGCGGGAGGGCCCAACGAGCAGTACTTC. Protein: CASPTQAGGPNEQYF.